The present entry profiles one T cell receptor beta chain with its context. CDR1 is SGHDT, CDR2 YYEEEE, per germline. V lost 4 bases to trimming and J lost 8 bases, with 8 bases between them. CDR3 size: 11 residues. These data originate in a study of immune evolution from preneoplasia to lung adenocarcinoma. Here immunoSEQ multiplex PCR was the method, and the copy in TCRdb shows in-frame clones only, minus some. The repertoire consists of more than 4,000 clones, with about 80% occurring once and the leading ten covering about an eighth. Resections took place in Japan or China from the mid-2010s to the late 2010s.

The sample consisted of FFPE normal lung tissue adjacent to the tumor. J is TRBJ2-3 and V is TRBV5-6; tentative D call: TRBD2 (6 bases). The receptor was isolated from a person between 45 and 75 years old with lung adenocarcinoma. CDR3 nucleotides: TGTGCCAGCAGCAGACTAGGTACGCAGTATTTT. Its translation: CASSRLGTQYF. Full variable domain (rest looked up from reference TRBV5-6 and TRBJ2-3): DAGVTQSPTHLIKTRGQQVTLRCSPKSGHDTVSWYQQALGQGPQFIFQYYEEEERQRGNFPDRFSGHQFPNYSSELNVNALLLGDSALYLCASSRLGTQYFGPGTRLTVL.